A single sample gave rise to the 22 T cell receptor beta chains below, sequenced in a study of T cells expressing NK-cell markers. Using the 5' RACE reads, TCRdb records one entry per CDR3 protein without DNA. The sample totals about 380,000 distinct CDR3 sequences. Material: blood T cells: a sorted CD56 or NKG2C T cell subset, CD4+ or CD8+ T cells, or bulk PBMC T cells (not recorded which). Receptor source: a man aged 18-75 years in good health.

This rearrangement joins TRBV11-2 to TRBJ2-2; TCRdb calls TRBD1, which cannot be checked without DNA. The CDR3 sequence is 16 residues long. The V gene's germline CDR1 is SGHAT and CDR2 FQNNGV. CDR3 residues: CASSRHTGGGTGELFF.

V usage is TRBV19 and J usage is TRBJ1-1; the D call from TCRdb, TRBD1, cannot be confirmed without DNA. The CDR3 loop spans 15 amino acids. Germline CDR1 reads LNHDA; CDR2 reads SQIVND (reference sequence). The CDR3 spells CATQSYGAGATEAFF.

V usage is TRBV20-1 and J usage is TRBJ2-5; TCRdb names TRBD1, which stays unverified in the absence of DNA. From germline, CDR1 is DFQATT and CDR2 SNEGSKA (reference sequence). This CDR3 has 15 residues. CDR3: CSAYETGTGRETQYF.

The V and J genes are TRBV6-1 and TRBJ2-3; without DNA, the TCRdb call of TRBD2 cannot be checked. This CDR3 contains 15 residues. The germline V gene has CDR1 MNHNS and CDR2 SASEGT. The CDR3 reads CASSEAGLSTDTQYF.

The chain joins TRBV7-6 to TRBJ2-7; the TRBD2 assignment by TCRdb is unverifiable without DNA. This CDR3 comprises 15 residues. Germline CDR1 and CDR2: SGHVS and FNYEAQ. This CDR3 reads CASSPQNGGSYEQYF.

This chain connects TRBV29-1 to TRBJ2-3. This CDR3 spans 14 amino acids. CDR1 and CDR2 from the germline V gene are SQVTM and ANQGSEA. The CDR3 loop reads CSVVAGFSTDTQYF.

The gene calls are TRBV5-1 and TRBJ2-1; TCRdb reports TRBD1, a call that lacks DNA to check it against. This CDR3 is 17 amino acids long. Germline CDR1 SGHRS, CDR2 YFSETQ. This CDR3 reads CASSGSVRDTRYNEQFF.

The chain couples TRBV20-1 to TRBJ2-1. The germline V gene has CDR1 DFQATT and CDR2 SNEGSKA (reference sequence). This CDR3 comprises 14 residues. The CDR3 loop is CSVRTEITYNEQFF.

The J gene is TRBJ1-1, the V gene TRBV6-6; TCRdb picks TRBD1, but there is no DNA to check that call. This CDR3 contains 13 residues. CDR1 and CDR2 from the germline V gene are MNHNY and SVGAGI (reference sequence). CDR3 in amino acids: CASSPDRGTEAFF.

This chain uses TRBV9 with TRBJ2-7; there is no DNA to check the TCRdb D call of TRBD1. CDR3 length: 14 amino acids. Per the germline V gene, CDR1 is SGDLS and CDR2 is YYNGEE. The CDR3 reads CASSGPGHEREQYF.

V usage is TRBV5-5 and J usage is TRBJ2-6; TCRdb designates TRBD2, a call that cannot be tested without DNA. This CDR3 has 16 amino acids. The germline gives CDR1 SGHKS, CDR2 YYEKEE (reference sequence). CDR3: CASSFSSRAGANVLTF.

The rearrangement uses TRBV30 and TRBJ1-6. CDR3 length: 14 amino acids. Per germline, CDR1 GTSNPN and CDR2 SVGIG (reference sequence). The CDR3 reads CAWNREGYNSPLHF.

The V gene is TRBV12-3 or TRBV12-4, the J gene TRBJ2-6; TCRdb selects TRBD1, and the lack of DNA leaves this call unchecked. This CDR3 is built from 17 residues. The CDR3 region is CASNTGTGSSGANVLTF.

V is TRBV6-5 and J is TRBJ2-1; TCRdb's D call of TRBD2 is untestable without DNA. The CDR3 contains 16 residues. Per germline, CDR1 MNHEY and CDR2 SVGAGI. CDR3 residues: CASSSPGLSGRGEQFF.

The genes are TRBV30 and TRBJ1-1. CDR3 length: 12 amino acids. The V gene's germline CDR1 is GTSNPN and CDR2 SVGIG (reference sequence). The CDR3 loop reads CAWLGPFTEAFF.

The chain combines TRBV7-2 with TRBJ2-4; TCRdb names TRBD1, which stays unverified in the absence of DNA. The CDR3 is made up of 17 amino acids. CDR1 SGHTA and CDR2 FQGNSA come from the germline V gene. The CDR3 protein is CASSLRAGGAAKNIQYF.

This chain connects TRBV6-5 to TRBJ2-5; TCRdb indicates TRBD2, and absent DNA this call remains unverified. CDR1 is MNHEY and CDR2 is SVGAGI in the germline V gene. CDR3 size: 14 residues. CDR3 amino acids: CASSWGRGGETQYF.

The chain is built from TRBV5-1 and TRBJ2-6; TCRdb's D gene call, TRBD2, goes unchecked for lack of DNA. The CDR3 length is 20 residues. The germline V gene encodes CDR1 SGHRS and CDR2 YFSETQ. The chain's CDR3 is CASSLTPQAGGPSGANVLTF.

This chain joins TRBV25-1 and TRBJ2-6; lacking DNA, the TRBD1 call made by TCRdb goes unchecked. The V gene's germline CDR1 is MGHDK and CDR2 SYGVNS. The CDR3 length is 17 residues. The CDR3 sequence: CASTEWDRNSGANVLTF.

The chain uses TRBV11-2 and TRBJ2-3; TCRdb returns TRBD2, unconfirmable since there is no DNA. Germline V gives CDR1 SGHAT, CDR2 FQNNGV. This CDR3 spans 16 amino acids. The CDR3 region is CASSLVAGGSTDTQYF.

The J gene is TRBJ2-5, the V gene TRBV6-8; TCRdb returns TRBD1, unconfirmable since there is no DNA. The CDR3 extends over 17 amino acids. Germline V lookup: CDR1 MNHGY, CDR2 SAAAGT. CDR3 amino acids: CASSLSLRLRGEETQYF.

The chain joins TRBV6-5 to TRBJ1-3. CDR3 size: 15 residues. Germline assignment: CDR1 MNHEY and CDR2 SVGAGI. CDR3 amino acids: CASSYLVNSGNTIYF.